The 2 T cell receptor beta chains reported below all come from one sample, sequenced in a study of neurological immune-mediated disorders. From the 5' RACE reads, TCRdb called clonotypes with MiXCR, one entry per CDR3 protein. The data hold 45,000 to 60,000 distinct CDR3 sequences, with about 2.5% observed a single time. The source material was PBMCs. Receptors originate from a man between 50 and 59 years old with multiple sclerosis.

This clonotype was picked up many times. The gene calls are TRBV6-1 and TRBJ1-1, with a tentative D call TRBD1 (6 bases). The V end lost 2 bases, the J end lost 8 bases, and 12 bases lay between the germline ends. The CDR3 runs to 13 residues. Germline CDR1 is MNHNS and CDR2 is SASEGT. The CDR3: CASSELNDREAFF. The CDR3 bases are TGTGCCAGCAGTGAACTTAATGACAGGGAAGCTTTCTTT.

This clonotype was observed many times. The chain is built from TRBV7-7 and TRBJ2-1, with D perhaps TRBD2 (6 bases). Germline CDR1 SSHAT, CDR2 FNYEAQ (reference sequence). The V gene lost 5 bases and the J gene lost 8 bases, with 10 bases spanning the gap. This CDR3 spans 12 amino acids. CDR3 sequence reads: CASSPGGYEQFF. CDR3 DNA sequence: TGTGCCAGCAGCCCCGGGGGTTATGAGCAGTTCTTC.